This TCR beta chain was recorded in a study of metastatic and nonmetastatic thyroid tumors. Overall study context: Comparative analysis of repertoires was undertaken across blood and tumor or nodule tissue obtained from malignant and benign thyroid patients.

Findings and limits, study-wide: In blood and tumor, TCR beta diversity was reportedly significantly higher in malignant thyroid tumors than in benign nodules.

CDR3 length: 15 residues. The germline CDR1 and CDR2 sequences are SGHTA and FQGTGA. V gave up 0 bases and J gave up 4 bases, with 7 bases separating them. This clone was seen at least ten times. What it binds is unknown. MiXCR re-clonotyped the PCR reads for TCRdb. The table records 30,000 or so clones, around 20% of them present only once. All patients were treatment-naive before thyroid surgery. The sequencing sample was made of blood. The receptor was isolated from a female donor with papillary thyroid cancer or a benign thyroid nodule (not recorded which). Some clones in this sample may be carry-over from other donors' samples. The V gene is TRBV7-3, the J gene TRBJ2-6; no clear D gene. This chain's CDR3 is CASSLTGIGANVLTF. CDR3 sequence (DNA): TGTGCCAGCAGCTTAACAGGGATCGGGGCCAACGTCCTGACTTTC.